The source of this T cell receptor beta chain is a study of shared clonotypes between healthy human individuals. Trimming removed 3 bases from V and 6 bases from J; junction bases left unmatched: 11. The CDR3 contains 15 residues. CDR1 KGHSH and CDR2 LQKENI come from the germline V gene. Method: immunoSEQ multiplex PCR; TCRdb's copy keeps in-frame clones and lacks some. The repertoire consists of 2.5 million or so clones, with around nine tenths occurring once and the leading ten covering roughly 0.13%. This chain connects TRBV18 to TRBJ2-7; 7 bases agree with TRBD1. The sequence was collected from a man between 18 and 29 years old in good health. Sequenced sample: naive CD4+ T cells sorted from blood. Subset denoted: CD45RA+ positively selected. The chain's CDR3 is CASSPVGTASSEQYF. The DNA for the CDR3 is TGTGCCAGCTCACCGGTTGGGACAGCCTCAAGCGAGCAGTACTTC.